This entry lists 2 T cell receptor beta chains sequenced from one sample in a study of OX40 agonist ivuxolimab in advanced cancers. Libraries were constructed by the immunoSEQ multiplex PCR assay. The table comes from immuneACCESS by way of TCRdb, which keeps in-frame sequences with V and J called. Part of the clones is missing from these tables; in studies checked, under half for an unresolved V gene and the rest for unknown reasons. The sample table contains about 120,000 clones; only one count was recorded for around 91% of them. 0.55% to 0.7% of the sample comes from the top ten. The specimen comprised CD4+ or CD8+ T cells sorted from blood, sampled in a trial of the OX40 agonist ivuxolimab. The receptors stem from an adult with an advanced solid tumor such as melanoma, head and neck, liver or kidney cancer.

This chain joins TRBV19 and TRBJ2-7, with a possible D match to TRBD1 (5 bases). The CDR3 extends over 15 amino acids. Trimming cost V 3 bases and J 0 bases, with 12 bases left between them. Germline CDR1 reads LNHDA; CDR2 reads SQIVND (reference sequence). The CDR3 coding sequence is TGTGCCAGTAGTATGGACACTTTTAGCTCCTACGAGCAGTACTTC. This sequence encodes CASSMDTFSSYEQYF.

The chain couples TRBV18 to TRBJ2-3; TRBD1 matches at 7 bases. This CDR3 contains 16 residues. CDR1 is KGHSH and CDR2 is LQKENI in the germline V gene. Trimming took 0 bases from V and 1 from J; bases not matched to a gene: 4. The CDR3 nucleotides read TGTGCCAGCTCACCACCATTAGGGGGCGGCACAGATACGCAGTATTTT. Protein product: CASSPPLGGGTDTQYF.